This T cell receptor (beta chain) was documented in a study of cytomegalovirus exposure and HLA in healthy donors listed by TCRdb under 2017. With respect to the entire study: According to an earlier analysis of a few hundred of the donors, about 179 million T cells yielded roughly 100 million unique TCR beta sequences and approximately 300 Gb of sequence data. Typing coverage varied by locus: about 620-630 donors for A, B, C, DRB1 and DQB1; roughly 510 for DQA1; more than 600 for DPA1; some 470 for DPB1. Class I and class II HLA loci were covered by the typing at four-digit resolution. An early release covering roughly 600 HLA-typed donors comprised roughly 300 gigabases of sequencing data and approximately 80 million unique TCR sequences. Donor age, sex, ethnicity and CMV serostatus were collected together with the repertoire data. The study combined high-throughput TCR immunosequencing, statistical association of individual TCRs with disease status, and machine learning to predict cytomegalovirus infection status. All discovery cohort repertoires had been generated on a single sequencing platform. Of the roughly 410 genotyped donors, 75% to 85% were placed in the genetic ancestry cluster associated with self-reported Caucasian donors. A few DR-DQ haplotypes were treated as single units for association and clustering because of strong linkage in the cohort. An earlier analysis of some 500 of the donors used high-throughput TCR beta sequencing to judge whether each TCR beta V gene segment behaved as functional or pseudogenic. Across approximately 400 genotyped donors of the cohort, an average of roughly 200,000 unique TCR beta nucleotide sequences per donor were sequenced, and around 20% of those sequences were non-productive. In a later analysis, previously published TCR beta repertoires from 550 to 700 donors were re-analyzed and high-resolution HLA genotyping was added so that TCR occurrence patterns could be studied. Along with the roughly 670-subject first cohort, a separate validation cohort of 120 different subjects was used. The study used immunosequencing to profile the T cell repertoires of approximately 690 subjects and linked those repertoires to cytomegalovirus serostatus. The aim of the study was to test whether cataloging public T cell receptors could identify signatures of past pathogen exposure. The later analysis used no new phenotypic data to find candidate immune exposures, relying instead on TCR beta sequences and their occurrence across donors. Genome-wide SNP genotypes for about three fifths of the roughly 670 donors were used in a later genetic analysis, which treated that subset as a discovery cohort.

The library was prepared using the immunoSEQ multiplex PCR assay. For the multiplex PCR, a mixture combining 60 forward primers for TCR Vbeta segments and 13 reverse primers for TCR Jbeta segments was used. A multiplex PCR assay on genomic DNA amplified the CDR3 region of rearranged TCR beta genes. Amplified TCR beta libraries were sequenced as 87-base-pair reads on the Illumina HiSeq System. As for how the authors treated the data: A later analysis counted tens of millions of unique TCR beta chains across the 650 to 800 repertoires, and 9 million to 14 million of these chains were shared by at least two donors. Raw reads were error-corrected and collapsed into unique sequences by a nearest-neighbor algorithm in which closely related sequences were merged to remove PCR and sequencing errors. CDR3 sequences were aligned to IMGT reference sequences to assign V, D and J gene segments. Each retained sequence needed at least a six-nucleotide match to both a V gene segment and a J gene segment. A rearrangement was called productive if the CDR3 had no stop codons and remained in frame with V and J, and every other rearrangement was called non-productive. Following IMGT convention, CDR3 was defined as the stretch from the second conserved V-encoded cysteine to the conserved J-encoded phenylalanine. Sequences without an unambiguous match to a single V gene segment were excluded from the earlier analysis of about 600 of the donors. In an earlier analysis of approximately 500 of the donors, a V segment was called functional when productive rearrangements were above 56.7%, and segregating when the standard deviation between donors exceeded 5%. A statistical classification framework was built to diagnose cytomegalovirus status from the catalog of TCR beta chain sequences. V and J gene assignment, in a later analysis, came from comparing TCR nucleotide sequences with IMGT/GENE-DB human TR gene sequences. In a later analysis, CDR3 sequences and most-parsimonious VDJ recombination scenarios were assigned using the TCRdist pipeline. In a later analysis, every TCR beta chain was defined by the combination of its CDR3 amino acid sequence and its V-gene family, and reads without a unique V-gene family were dropped. A later analysis removed 592 highly shared, low-generation-probability nucleotide sequences to deal with suspected cross-contamination and a sequencing artifact. In a later analysis, a clonal expansion index for each public chain was calculated from normalized within-repertoire ranks of inferred template counts. In a later analysis, generation probabilities were computed with a VDJ recombination model fitted to out-of-frame rearrangements, and the resulting probabilities were checked against IGoR. In a later analysis, TCR-TCR, TCR-HLA and TCR-CMV co-occurrence was scored with hypergeometric tests, and a repertoire-size bias correction was applied to TCR pairs. To estimate false discovery rates, a later analysis permuted the HLA or CMV assignments 20 times. In a later analysis, co-occurring TCRs were grouped using DBSCAN, and TCRdist sequence similarity was added for clustering within HLA-allele-positive subsets. Co-occurrence clustering excluded repertoires with fewer than 30,000 or more than 120,000 public chains, plus five with anomalous nucleotide sharing. TCRdb took this table from immuneACCESS and kept in-frame rearrangements with V and J called. Such tables lack part of the clones; where checked against another copy, unresolved V genes explain under half of the gap, and the rest is unexplained. V, J and clone size derive from that table, while D and trimming were established from the DNA sequence. This sample holds 130,000 to 150,000 clones; 70% to 80% were observed only once. Of the sample, 4.5% to 6.5% is held by the ten largest clones.

The cohort comprised approximately 700 healthy bone marrow donors. At the time of sampling, all cohort members were nominally healthy, though unrecorded immune exposures were likely present. The donor tested CMV seronegative and was one of the 352 seronegative cohort members. Every donor gave a peripheral blood sample, and the peripheral blood mononuclear cells from that sample were used for TCR beta sequencing. Genomic DNA was extracted from the blood cell samples with the Qiagen DNeasy Blood Extraction Kit. Looking up the germline V gene yields CDR1 MGHDK and CDR2 SYGVNS. The CDR3 has 14 amino acids, counting the end cysteine and phenylalanine. Only the CDR3 region is kept as DNA, spanning 42 bases read in frame from base 1. The junction carries 9 bases between V and J, which are trimmed by 2 bases and 7 bases respectively. Broader findings and caveats from the paper: Compared with equally common non-associated chains, HLA-associated TCR beta chains in a later analysis were more clonally expanded and had lower generation probabilities. According to a later analysis, parvovirus B19, influenza, CMV and Epstein-Barr virus appeared linked to several top co-occurrence clusters. A further reported finding was that TCR beta sequences accurately predicted the HLA-A and HLA-B alleles for most subjects in the first cohort. A cluster of highly shared sequence variants was judged likely to represent a technical artifact of the sequencing pipeline. In vitro tests confirmed that three of the cytomegalovirus-associated TCR beta chains recognize cytomegalovirus antigens. Across donors, most TCR sequences were observed very rarely, whereas some public TCRs were present in many individuals. In an earlier analysis of some 640 of the donors, most TCR beta V segments were observed in productive rearrangements about 90% or about 30% of the time, broadly matching IMGT annotations. The authors suggested that the approach could potentially be generalized to other disease states and immunological phenotypes. Because the 87-base-pair reads could not distinguish some IMGT-functional V segments, including TRBV6-2 and TRBV6-3, those segments were excluded. Correlated functional status among segregating V segments might be attributable to linkage disequilibrium, but an unknown experimental factor could not be ruled out. When HLA alleles, especially DR and DQ, strongly co-occurred, TCR associations were difficult to assign to individual alleles. Presence/absence analyses assumed roughly uniform sequencing depth across donors, an assumption that may not hold. In a later analysis, most CMV-associated TCR beta chains were found to appear HLA-restricted, with HLA associations seemingly driven largely by CMV exposure. The earlier analysis of fewer than 750 of the donors excluded seventeen rarely observed V segments, including chromosome 9 orphons, because counts were too low. This cohort had only TCR beta chains sequenced, and the lack of alpha or paired-chain data limited which features could be detected. In a later genetic analysis, fewer N-insertions in productive TCRs were reported among donors in an Asian-associated ancestry cluster than the roughly 710-donor mean. The study gave a list of 150 to 200 TCR beta chains associated with cytomegalovirus. Because some donors lacked HLA typing at each locus, the association tests relied only on the typed subset. Cytomegalovirus status was reported to be diagnosed by the classifier with high specificity and sensitivity in both the original and validation cohorts. A later genetic analysis associated a missense DCLRE1C variant with V-gene and J-gene trimming of TCR beta chains, and an independent cohort replicated the association. In a later analysis, the rate of TCR association differed among HLA loci, with DRB1 alleles having the most associated TCRs and HLA-C alleles having the fewest. Immune exposure information for the cohort was limited to CMV serostatus. In a later analysis, around 15,000 TCR beta sequences were associated with specific HLA alleles at a false discovery rate of 0.05.

Note on this clone: The target of this receptor is not known. Base qualities are not recorded, but no much larger clone differs from it by a single base.

The sequence is built from TRBV25-1 and TRBJ1-6; no D gene is confidently identified. Sequencing was done on a sample of PBMCs. The receptor was isolated from a male donor in good health and CMV-seronegative. For the CDR3, the sequence is CASSEVRLNSPLHF. The DNA reads as follows: TGTGCCAGCAGTGAAGTACGGTTGAATTCACCCCTCCACTTT.